Each of the 22 T cell receptor beta chains below was sequenced from the same sample in a study of cytomegalovirus exposure and HLA in healthy donors. Vbeta (60) and Jbeta (13) primers were used in the PCR. This table comes from immunoSEQ multiplex PCR, and its TCRdb copy is limited to in-frame clones, with some not included. The sample lists about 95,000 clones; about 73% were seen once. Sequencing input: PBMCs. The receptors come from a woman between 50 and 59 years old in good health and CMV-seropositive.

This chain connects TRBV18 to TRBJ2-7, with D possibly matching TRBD1 (5 bases). The CDR3 loop spans 14 amino acids. Germline values: CDR1 KGHSH, CDR2 LQKENI. V was trimmed by 6 bases and J by 2 bases, leaving 14 bases between them. CDR3 bases: TGTGCCAGCTCCCCGGAAGCAGGGCCCTACGAGCAGTACTTC. This codes for CASSPEAGPYEQYF.

This chain joins TRBV11-2 and TRBJ2-3, with 10 bases matching TRBD2. V gave up 1 base and J gave up 3 bases; unmatched junction bases: 4. CDR1 is SGHAT, CDR2 FQNNGV, per germline. The CDR3 loop spans 16 amino acids. The CDR3 here is CASSLGGTSETDTQYF. In nucleotides, the CDR3 is TGTGCCAGCAGCTTAGGCGGGACTAGCGAAACAGATACGCAGTATTTT.

The count of this clone is one. The chain employs TRBV29-1 and TRBJ2-7; D might be TRBD2 (5 bases). This CDR3 is built from 14 residues. Germline CDR1 is SQVTM and CDR2 is ANQGSEA. With 3 bases removed from V and 2 bases from J, the gap between germline ends came to 14 bases. CDR3 DNA sequence: TGCAGCGTTGAGGTCGACCGAGGGCCCTACGAGCAGTACTTC. Protein product: CSVEVDRGPYEQYF.

V usage is TRBV2 and J usage is TRBJ1-4; 8 bases line up with TRBD1. The CDR3 consists of 13 residues. V shed 6 bases, J shed 10 bases, and the junction held 7 bases outside the gene matches. Germline V gives CDR1 SNHLY, CDR2 FYNNEI. As DNA, the CDR3 is TGTGCCAGCAGCCAAGGACAGGGCGGAAAACTGTTTTTT. Encoded protein: CASSQGQGGKLFF. Together with reference TRBV2 and TRBJ1-4, the CDR3 gives the full variable domain: EPEVTQTPSHQVTQMGQEVILRCVPISNHLYFYWYRQILGQKVEFLVSFYNNEISEKSEIFDDQFSVERPDGSNFTLKIRSTKLEDSAMYFCASSQGQGGKLFFGSGTQLSVL.

CDR3 bases: TGTGCCATCACCCCAGGAATCAATCAGCCCCAGCATTTT. Protein: CAITPGINQPQHF. V is TRBV10-3 and J is TRBJ1-5; no definite D call. Trimming stripped 7 bases from V and 3 bases from J, with 10 bases between. CDR1 and CDR2 from the germline V gene are ENHRY and SYGVKD. The CDR3 contains 13 residues.

This clone was recorded a few times. The chain links TRBV7-9 to TRBJ1-1; D is undetermined. CDR3 length: 13 residues. Germline V lookup: CDR1 SEHNR, CDR2 FQNEAQ (reference sequence). Trimming stripped 4 bases from V and 3 bases from J, with 9 bases between. This chain's CDR3 is CASSSEGYTEAFF. For the CDR3, the DNA is TGTGCCAGCAGCTCGGAGGGATACACTGAAGCTTTCTTT.

The genes are TRBV29-1 and TRBJ2-5, with 8 bases aligning to TRBD2. J lost 5 bases, V lost 7 bases, and 6 bases had no gene match. The CDR3 sequence is 12 residues long. Germline V gives CDR1 SQVTM, CDR2 ANQGSEA. CDR3 protein: CSESGSGETQYF. In DNA, the CDR3 is TGCAGCGAAAGCGGGAGCGGGGAGACCCAGTACTTC.

This chain links TRBV10-1 with TRBJ2-2; 9 bases agree with TRBD1. Germline trimming cut 3 bases from V and 5 bases from J; bases unmatched to any gene: 22. The germline CDR1 and CDR2 sequences are WNHNN and SYGVQD (reference sequence). The CDR3 extends over 21 amino acids. In DNA, the CDR3 is TGCGCCAGCAGTGAATTTAGGGATGGACAGGGGCCCTTCCCGTCAACCGGGGAGCTGTTTTTT. Protein: CASSEFRDGQGPFPSTGELFF.

Concerning this clone itself: Compared with germline, one end of the junction differs, possibly owing to a read error. The rearrangement uses TRBV7-9 and TRBJ2-1; D is undetermined. Germline V CDR1 and CDR2: SEHNR, FQNEAQ (reference sequence). This CDR3 has 11 amino acids. This CDR3 reads CSSSYNNEQFF. DNA for the CDR3: TGTTCCAGCAGCTACAACAATGAGCAGTTCTTC.

The V gene is TRBV5-1, the J gene TRBJ2-5, with no clear D. V was shortened by 0 bases and J by 1 base, with 10 bases between the two germline ends. Looked up from germline, CDR1 is SGHRS and CDR2 is YFSETQ. The CDR3 length is 15 residues. The CDR3 DNA reads as TGCGCCAGCAGCTTGGTGCCCCAGTCCCAAGAGACCCAGTACTTC. Encoded protein: CASSLVPQSQETQYF.

This clone came up a few times. The chain combines TRBV9 with TRBJ1-2; D is unresolved. Per the germline V gene, CDR1 is SGDLS and CDR2 is YYNGEE. This CDR3 is built from 15 residues. V was cut by 0 bases and J by 0 bases, with 9 bases left in between. The CDR3 loop is CASSVGGKANYGYTF. The CDR3 nucleotides read TGTGCCAGCAGCGTAGGAGGGAAAGCTAACTATGGCTACACCTTC.

V usage is TRBV29-1 and J usage is TRBJ2-3, with 9 bases identical to TRBD2. V was clipped by 3 bases and J by 2 bases; unmatched bases: 6. Germline CDR1 and CDR2: SQVTM and ANQGSEA. The CDR3 is made up of 15 amino acids. The CDR3 reads CSVEASGASTDTQYF. The DNA of the CDR3 is TGCAGCGTTGAGGCTAGCGGGGCCTCCACAGATACGCAGTATTTT.

The chain carries TRBV7-3 and TRBJ1-1; D gene ambiguous. The CDR3 consists of 15 residues. Trimming stripped 2 bases from V and 1 base from J, with 11 bases between. Germline CDR1 SGHTA, CDR2 FQGTGA. CDR3 DNA sequence: TGTGCCAGCAGCTTAGGGCCGATACAGAACACTGAAGCTTTCTTT. Translation: CASSLGPIQNTEAFF.

This chain joins TRBV11-1 and TRBJ2-7; tentatively, D is TRBD2 (6 bases). CDR3 length equals 16 residues. CDR1 SGHAT and CDR2 FQDESV come from the germline V gene (reference sequence). V dropped 2 bases and J dropped 3 bases, with 17 bases sitting between them. The CDR3 coding sequence is TGTGCCAGCAGCTTATGGGCCGGGAGTGAAGGCTACGAGCAGTACTTC. It codes for CASSLWAGSEGYEQYF.

The chain links TRBV19 to TRBJ2-1, with TRBD1 matching over 12 bases. CDR1 and CDR2 (germline): LNHDA, SQIVND (reference sequence). This CDR3 comprises 14 residues. Trimming cost V 5 bases and J 8 bases; bases outside gene matches: 4. DNA for the CDR3: TGTGCCAGTAGTGCGGGACAGGGGGCGTATGAGCAGTTCTTC. It encodes CASSAGQGAYEQFF.

The V call is TRBV29-1, the J call TRBJ2-3; possibly TRBD1 for D (6 bases). The CDR3 runs 10 residues. The V end was cut by 2 bases, the J end by 12 bases, with 9 bases between. From germline, CDR1 is SQVTM and CDR2 ANQGSEA. CDR3 region: CSVEKGGQYF. CDR3 bases: TGCAGCGTTGAAAAAGGGGGTCAGTATTTT.

V gene TRBV4-1 combines with J gene TRBJ2-7; 7 nucleotides align to TRBD1. Trimming took 9 bases from V and 3 from J; bases not matched to a gene: 8. The germline gives CDR1 MGHRA, CDR2 YSYEKL. CDR3 size: 13 residues. The chain's CDR3 is CARLPGQYYEQYF. Here the CDR3 DNA reads TGCGCCAGACTACCGGGACAGTACTACGAGCAGTACTTC.

Only a few counts were recorded for this clone. The V gene is TRBV29-1, the J gene TRBJ2-3; TRBD2 agrees at 8 bases. CDR1 is SQVTM, CDR2 ANQGSEA, per germline. With V trimmed by 4 bases and J by 1 base, 13 bases remained unmatched. The CDR3 contains 17 residues. The CDR3 reads CSVGGSGIEARTDTQYF. As DNA, the CDR3 is TGCAGCGTTGGGGGTAGCGGGATCGAGGCTCGCACAGATACGCAGTATTTT.

In this sample, this clone turned up once. The J gene is TRBJ2-5, the V gene TRBV28, with TRBD2 as a possible D gene (6 bases). The ends were cut back, 10 bases at V and 2 bases at J, with 20 bases in the middle. This CDR3 region has 15 residues. From germline, CDR1 is MDHEN and CDR2 SYDVKM. The chain's CDR3 is CATGGLKGLQETQYF. The CDR3 DNA sequence: TGTGCCACCGGGGGACTTAAAGGGTTACAAGAGACCCAGTACTTC.

The chain carries TRBV29-1 and TRBJ2-7, with 8 positions matching TRBD1. Germline CDR1 and CDR2: SQVTM and ANQGSEA. This CDR3 comprises 13 residues. The ends lost 7 bases at V and 6 bases at J; junction bases unmatched: 11. The CDR3 here is CSATPRQGLEQYF. CDR3 DNA sequence: TGCAGCGCCACCCCGAGACAGGGGCTCGAGCAGTACTTC.

This chain uses TRBV28 with TRBJ1-3, with D possibly being TRBD1 (5 bases). This CDR3 comprises 11 residues. V lost 2 bases to trimming and J lost 15 bases, with 11 bases between them. CDR1 is MDHEN, CDR2 SYDVKM, per germline. DNA of the CDR3: TGTGCCAGCAGTTTACTCACGGACAAATATTTT. Translation: CASSLLTDKYF.

The chain joins TRBV18 to TRBJ2-1; D might be TRBD1 (6 bases). Germline V gives CDR1 KGHSH, CDR2 LQKENI. The V and J ends lost 3 bases and 10 bases respectively, with 13 bases between them. This CDR3 is 13 amino acids long. CDR3 amino acids: CASSPLQGREQFF. DNA of the CDR3: TGTGCCAGCTCACCGCTACAGGGAAGAGAGCAGTTCTTC.